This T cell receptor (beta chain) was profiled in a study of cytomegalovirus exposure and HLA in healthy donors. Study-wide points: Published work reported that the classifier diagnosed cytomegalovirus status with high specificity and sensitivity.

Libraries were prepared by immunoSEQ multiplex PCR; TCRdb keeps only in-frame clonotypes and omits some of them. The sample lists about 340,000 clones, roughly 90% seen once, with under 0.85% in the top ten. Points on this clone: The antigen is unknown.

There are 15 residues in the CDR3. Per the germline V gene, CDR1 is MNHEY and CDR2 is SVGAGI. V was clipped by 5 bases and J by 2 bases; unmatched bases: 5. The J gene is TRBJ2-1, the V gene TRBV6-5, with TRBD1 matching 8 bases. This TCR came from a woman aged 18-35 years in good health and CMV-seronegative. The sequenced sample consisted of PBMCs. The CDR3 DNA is TGTGCCAGCAGTCAGGGGACAGGAACCTACAATGAGCAGTTCTTC. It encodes CASSQGTGTYNEQFF.